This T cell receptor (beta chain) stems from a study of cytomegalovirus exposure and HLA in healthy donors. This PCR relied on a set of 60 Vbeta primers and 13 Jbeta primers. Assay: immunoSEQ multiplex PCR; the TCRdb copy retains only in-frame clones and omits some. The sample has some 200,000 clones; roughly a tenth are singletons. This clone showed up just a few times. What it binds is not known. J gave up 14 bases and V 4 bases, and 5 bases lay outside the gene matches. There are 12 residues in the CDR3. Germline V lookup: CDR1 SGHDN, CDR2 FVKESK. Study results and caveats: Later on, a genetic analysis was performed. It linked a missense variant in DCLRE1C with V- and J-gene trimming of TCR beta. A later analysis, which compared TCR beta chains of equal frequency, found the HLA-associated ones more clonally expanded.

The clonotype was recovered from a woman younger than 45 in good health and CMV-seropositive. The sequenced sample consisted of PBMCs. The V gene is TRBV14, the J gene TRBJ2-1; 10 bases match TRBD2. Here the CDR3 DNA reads TGTGCCAGCAGCCGAGCGGGAGGGAGGGAGTTCTTC. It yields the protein CASSRAGGREFF. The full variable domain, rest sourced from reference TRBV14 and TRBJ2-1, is EAGVTQFPSHSVIEKGQTVTLRCDPISGHDNLYWYRRVMGKEIKFLLHFVKESKQDESGMPNNRFLAERTGGTYSTLKVQPAELEDSGVYFCASSRAGGREFFGPGTRLTVL.